The T cell receptor (beta chain) under discussion was sequenced for a study of PD-1 blockade in classical Hodgkin lymphoma. Every single patient, without exception, relapsed after autologous stem cell transplantation, and brentuximab vedotin exposure varied. Findings and caveats of the study: Some patients began nivolumab under 1 year after ASCT. These patients were excluded from later analyses. At C4D1, TCR diversity had climbed significantly for CD4+ cells, though not for CD8+ cells.

Concerning this clone itself: The antigen remains undetermined.

Sequencing was performed with immunoSEQ multiplex PCR; in TCRdb, only in-frame clones are kept and a portion is missing. The profile shows approximately 99,000 clones, roughly 80% of them singletons. Trimming took off 0 bases at V and 2 bases at J, with 15 bases between the two ends. The CDR3 is 17 amino acids. This chain joins TRBV23-1 and TRBJ2-3, with no clear D. Being an ORF, TRBV23-1 has a function that is uncertain. This receptor was identified in a human donor with classical Hodgkin lymphoma. This specimen consisted of peripheral blood mononuclear cells (PBMCs), obtained before the second cycle of nivolumab. The CDR3: CASSQSEEYSATDTQYF. DNA for the CDR3: TGCGCCAGCAGTCAATCCGAGGAGTACTCCGCCACAGATACGCAGTATTTT.